The rows below give T cell receptor beta chains drawn from one sample of a study of identical twins. TCRdb re-called the 5' RACE reads with MiXCR, one entry per CDR3 protein. Counted here are approximately 1.8 million distinct CDR3 sequences, around a third occurring once; the ten biggest clones make up 0.25% to 0.3%. The sequenced material came from cord blood. These receptors were obtained from a newborn girl in good health. CDR3s leave out the opening cysteine and the closing phenylalanine or tryptophan. The order of the fields is V gene, J gene, clone size, CDR3 protein. Clone size is stated in some rows and not others, as once, few, many or a class when expanded.

v_call: TRBV2; j_call: .; clone_size: few; cdr3_aa: ASTPSGIREQY
v_call: TRBV21-1; j_call: TRBJ1-5; clone_size: .; cdr3_aa: ASSTRQGVHQPQH
v_call: TRBV12-3/TRBV12-4; j_call: TRBJ2-7; clone_size: .; cdr3_aa: ASKRSSSYEQY
v_call: TRBV7-9; j_call: TRBJ2-5; clone_size: .; cdr3_aa: ASRKVTGEETQY
v_call: TRBV12-3/TRBV12-4; j_call: TRBJ1-1; clone_size: .; cdr3_aa: ASRPGQLIMNAEAF
v_call: TRBV20-1; j_call: TRBJ1-6; clone_size: .; cdr3_aa: SASGGVDSYNSPLH
v_call: TRBV2; j_call: TRBJ1-1; clone_size: once; cdr3_aa: ASTTGQVDTEAF
v_call: TRBV5-1; j_call: TRBJ2-4; clone_size: .; cdr3_aa: ASRVTGRTTKNIQY
v_call: TRBV14; j_call: TRBJ2-7; clone_size: few; cdr3_aa: ASSQDRMSSYEQY
v_call: TRBV12-3/TRBV12-4; j_call: TRBJ1-4; clone_size: once; cdr3_aa: ASSFIGATNEKPF
v_call: TRBV6-5; j_call: TRBJ1-4; clone_size: .; cdr3_aa: ASTWDRKIATNEKLF
v_call: TRBV2; j_call: TRBJ2-1; clone_size: .; cdr3_aa: ASRLERYNEQF
v_call: TRBV4-3; j_call: TRBJ2-3; clone_size: .; cdr3_aa: ASSLAGQGAHTQY
v_call: TRBV21-1; j_call: TRBJ1-2; clone_size: few; cdr3_aa: ASSTPRQEDYGYT
v_call: TRBV10-3; j_call: TRBJ2-7; clone_size: .; cdr3_aa: ASSGWDGAYEQY
v_call: TRBV11-1; j_call: TRBJ2-3; clone_size: many; cdr3_aa: ASSRNRDTQY
v_call: TRBV10-1; j_call: TRBJ2-7; clone_size: .; cdr3_aa: ASSRDYPNEQY
v_call: TRBV5-1; j_call: TRBJ1-1; clone_size: few; cdr3_aa: ASEETGVGTEAF